This T cell receptor (beta chain) was observed in a study of blood T cell repertoires in COVID-19. This clone came up once. Trimming cost V 0 bases and J 4 bases; bases outside gene matches: 7. CDR3 length equals 18 residues. Looked up from germline, CDR1 is SNHLY and CDR2 is FYNNEI. Original methodology: Estimation of nucleated cell counts was performed using reference gene primer amplification. Some clones are missing from TCRdb's copy, which holds only in-frame ones; the method was immunoSEQ multiplex PCR. The V and J calls and the clone size are those of that table, but D and trimming were determined from the DNA. The sample lists approximately 180,000 clones; around 85% were seen once.

Sequencing input: peripheral blood. The V gene is TRBV2, the J gene TRBJ2-1, with TRBD2 matching 12 bases. This clonotype was sampled from a man aged 60-69 years with acute or convalescent COVID-19. DNA of the CDR3: TGTGCCAGCAGTGAAGCATTTTGGACTAGCGGGGATTACAATGAGCAGTTCTTC. It specifies CASSEAFWTSGDYNEQFF.